This entry concerns a single TCR beta chain. The CDR3 consists of 14 residues. Germline lookup yields CDR1 SGHRS and CDR2 YFSETQ. V lost 0 bases and J 4 bases, leaving 9 bases between the germline ends. This record belongs to a study of cytomegalovirus exposure and HLA in healthy donors. 13 Jbeta primers and 60 Vbeta primers were used for the PCR. The data were produced by immunoSEQ multiplex PCR, yet TCRdb's version contains in-frame clones alone and is incomplete. The sample lists 75,000 to 90,000 clones; around 73% were seen once. The sequence was obtained from a woman aged 40-49 years in good health and CMV-seropositive. The chain combines TRBV5-1 with TRBJ2-3; D may be TRBD2 (6 bases). The sample taken for sequencing was PBMCs. The CDR3 loop reads CASSLGSGADTQYF. CDR3 nucleotide sequence: TGCGCCAGCAGCTTGGGGTCGGGGGCAGATACGCAGTATTTT.